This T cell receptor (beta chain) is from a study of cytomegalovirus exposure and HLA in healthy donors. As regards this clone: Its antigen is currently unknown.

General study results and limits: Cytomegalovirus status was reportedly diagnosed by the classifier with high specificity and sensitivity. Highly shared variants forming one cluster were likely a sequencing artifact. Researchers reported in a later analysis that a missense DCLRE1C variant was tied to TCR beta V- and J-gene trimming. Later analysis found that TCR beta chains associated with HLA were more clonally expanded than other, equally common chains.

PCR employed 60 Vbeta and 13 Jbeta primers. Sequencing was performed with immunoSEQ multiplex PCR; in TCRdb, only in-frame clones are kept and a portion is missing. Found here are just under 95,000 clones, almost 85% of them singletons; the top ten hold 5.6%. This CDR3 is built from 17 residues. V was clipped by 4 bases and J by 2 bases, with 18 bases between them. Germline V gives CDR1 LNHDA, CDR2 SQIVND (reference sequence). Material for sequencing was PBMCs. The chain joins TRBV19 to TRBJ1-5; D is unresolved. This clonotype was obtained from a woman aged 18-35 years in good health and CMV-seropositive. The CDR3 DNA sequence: TGTGCCAGTAGTAGACGCGGGTTGGGTTCAGGCAATCAGCCCCAGCATTTT. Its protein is CASSRRGLGSGNQPQHF.